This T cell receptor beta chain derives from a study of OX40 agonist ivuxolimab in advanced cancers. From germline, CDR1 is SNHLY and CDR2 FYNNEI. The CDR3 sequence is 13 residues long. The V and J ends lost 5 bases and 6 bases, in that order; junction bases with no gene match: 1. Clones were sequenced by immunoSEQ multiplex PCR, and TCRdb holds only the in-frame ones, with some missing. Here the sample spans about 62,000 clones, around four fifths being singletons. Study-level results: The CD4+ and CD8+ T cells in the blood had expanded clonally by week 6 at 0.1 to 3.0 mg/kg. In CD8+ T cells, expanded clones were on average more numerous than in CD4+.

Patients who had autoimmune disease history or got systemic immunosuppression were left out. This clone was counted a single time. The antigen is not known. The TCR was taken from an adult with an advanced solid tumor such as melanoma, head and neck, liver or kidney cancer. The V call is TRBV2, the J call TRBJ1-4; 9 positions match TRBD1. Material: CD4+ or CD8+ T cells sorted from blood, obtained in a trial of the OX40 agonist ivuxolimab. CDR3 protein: CASSRDRDEKLFF. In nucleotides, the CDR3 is TGTGCCAGCAGTCGGGACAGGGATGAAAAACTGTTTTTT.